This TCR beta chain was found in a study of T cell changes during pregnancy in multiple sclerosis. The CDR3 length is 14 residues. Germline CDR1 reads SGHRS; CDR2 reads YFSETQ. Trimming shortened V by 4 bases and J by 1 base, and 12 bases separated the two germline ends. The data were produced by immunoSEQ multiplex PCR, yet TCRdb's version contains in-frame clones alone and is incomplete. Here the sample spans roughly 97,000 clones, 90% being singletons. This sequence originates from a female donor in good health, enrolled as a control in a pregnancy study. The material was peripheral blood, obtained in the second trimester of pregnancy. The chain employs TRBV5-1 and TRBJ2-7, with D unresolved. The CDR3 bases are TGCGCCAGCAGCCCCGTTGTAGAATCCTACGAGCAGTACTTC. It translates to CASSPVVESYEQYF. Full variable domain (remainder filled in from reference TRBV5-1 and TRBJ2-7): KAGVTQTPRYLIKTRGQQVTLSCSPISGHRSVSWYQQTPGQGLQFLFEYFSETQRNKGNFPGRFSGRQFSNSRSEMNVSTLELGDSALYLCASSPVVESYEQYFGPGTRLTVT.